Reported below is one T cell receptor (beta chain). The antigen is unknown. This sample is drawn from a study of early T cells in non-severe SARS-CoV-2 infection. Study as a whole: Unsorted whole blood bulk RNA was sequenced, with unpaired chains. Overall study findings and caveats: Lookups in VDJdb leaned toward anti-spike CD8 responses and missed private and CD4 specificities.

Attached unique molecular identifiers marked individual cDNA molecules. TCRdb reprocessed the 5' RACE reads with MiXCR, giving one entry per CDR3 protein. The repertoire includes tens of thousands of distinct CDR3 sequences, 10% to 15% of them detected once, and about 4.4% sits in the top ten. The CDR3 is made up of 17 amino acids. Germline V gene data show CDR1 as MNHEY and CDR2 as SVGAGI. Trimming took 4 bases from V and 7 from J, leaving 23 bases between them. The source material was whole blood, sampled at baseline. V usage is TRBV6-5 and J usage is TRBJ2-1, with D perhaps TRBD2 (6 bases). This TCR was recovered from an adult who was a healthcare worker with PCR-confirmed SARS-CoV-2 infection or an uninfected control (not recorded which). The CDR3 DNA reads TGTGCCAGCAGTTCCCACTCAGCGGGCCGGGGTTGGAATGAGCAGTTCTTC. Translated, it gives CASSSHSAGRGWNEQFF.